This TCR beta chain was captured by sequencing in a study of blood T cell repertoires in COVID-19. Trimming at V came to 2 bases and at J to 6 bases, leaving 11 bases not matched to a gene. This CDR3 has 17 residues. The germline V gene encodes CDR1 MNHNS and CDR2 SASEGT. TCRdb's copy holds only in-frame clones and misses some; the assay was immunoSEQ multiplex PCR. The sample lists 100,000 to 150,000 clones, 81% seen once, with about a sixth in the top ten. Sequenced: peripheral blood. The genes are TRBV6-1 and TRBJ2-3, with TRBD2 matching 10 bases. This receptor was obtained from a young man with COVID-19, enrolled during active disease. The CDR3 loop reads CASSEYSGGYNSDTQYF. The CDR3 DNA is TGTGCCAGCAGTGAATATAGCGGGGGGTACAACTCTGATACGCAGTATTTT.